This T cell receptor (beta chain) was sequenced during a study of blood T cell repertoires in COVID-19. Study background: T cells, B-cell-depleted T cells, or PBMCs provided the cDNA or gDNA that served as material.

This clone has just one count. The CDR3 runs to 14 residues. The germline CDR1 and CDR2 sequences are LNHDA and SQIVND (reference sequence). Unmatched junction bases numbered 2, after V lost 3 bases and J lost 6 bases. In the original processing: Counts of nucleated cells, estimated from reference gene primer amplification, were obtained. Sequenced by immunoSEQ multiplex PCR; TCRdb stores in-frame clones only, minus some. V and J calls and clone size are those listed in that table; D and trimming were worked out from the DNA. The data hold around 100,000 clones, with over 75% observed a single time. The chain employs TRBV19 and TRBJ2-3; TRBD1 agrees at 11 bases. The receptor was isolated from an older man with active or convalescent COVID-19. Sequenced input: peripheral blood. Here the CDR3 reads CASSMGQGGDTQYF. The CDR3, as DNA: TGTGCCAGTAGTATGGGACAGGGGGGTGATACGCAGTATTTT. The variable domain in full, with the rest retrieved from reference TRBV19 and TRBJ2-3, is DGGITQSPKYLFRKEGQNVTLSCEQNLNHDAMYWYRQDPGQGLRLIYYSQIVNDFQKGDIAEGYSVSREKKESFPLTVTSAQKNPTAFYLCASSMGQGGDTQYFGPGTRLTVL.